This entry lists 22 T cell receptor beta chains sequenced from one sample in a study of T cell repertoires in cytomegalovirus infection. TCRdb reprocessed the reads via MiXCR and lists one record per CDR3 protein. The data contain roughly 600,000 distinct CDR3 sequences, 20% to 25% of them singletons. Specimen: CD8+ T cells from PBMCs. The source of these receptors is a human donor in good health (CMV status not recorded). Some clones in this sample may be carry-over from other donors' samples.

In the case of this clonotype: A much bigger clone sits one base away, suggesting this may be a read error. The chain employs TRBV7-9 and TRBJ2-1; D is possibly TRBD1 or TRBD2 (5 bases each). This CDR3 is built from 17 residues. Germline-derived CDR1 and CDR2 are SEHNR and FQNEAQ (reference sequence). V lost 4 bases, J lost 0 bases, and 16 bases lay in between. Here the CDR3 reads CASSYPLGPNSYNEQFF. The CDR3 DNA reads TGTGCCAGCAGCTACCCATTGGGACCGAACTCCTACAATGAGCAGTTCTTC.

Only a few counts were recorded for this clonotype. The V call is TRBV6-1, the J call TRBJ2-1; 12 bases are a match to TRBD2. The CDR3 consists of 18 residues. The V segment lost 5 bases and the J segment 3 bases; nucleotides outside the gene matches: 11. In germline, CDR1 is MNHNS, CDR2 SASEGT. CDR3 coding DNA: TGTGCCAGCAGTCAATACCTTGGGACTAGCGGGTACTACAATGAGCAGTTCTTC. This translates into CASSQYLGTSGYYNEQFF.

This clonotype has a count of ten or more. J is TRBJ1-1 and V is TRBV7-9, with 10 nucleotides matching TRBD1. Unmatched junction bases numbered 16, after V lost 4 bases and J lost 11 bases. The CDR3 contains 16 residues. CDR1 and CDR2 (germline): SEHNR, FQNEAQ (reference sequence). This chain's CDR3 is CASSSVGGTGVGGAFF. The CDR3 DNA is TGTGCCAGCAGCTCGGTGGGGGGGACAGGGGTAGGTGGGGCTTTCTTT.

This clonotype was counted only a few times. This chain links TRBV6-1 with TRBJ1-2; no firm D call. The CDR3 has 14 amino acids. V was pared by 4 bases and J by 0 bases, with 9 bases between. Germline V gene lookup returns CDR1 MNHNS and CDR2 SASEGT. The CDR3 protein is CASSARSTNYGYTF. CDR3 coding DNA: TGTGCCAGCAGTGCCAGGTCCACTAACTATGGCTACACCTTC.

J is TRBJ2-7 and V is TRBV28; TRBD2 is a possible D gene (6 bases). This CDR3 is built from 14 residues. The germline CDR1 and CDR2 sequences are MDHEN and SYDVKM. Trimming removed 5 bases from V and 4 bases from J, with 15 bases in between. This chain's CDR3 is CASSGGLVPYEQYV. The CDR3 DNA is TGTGCCAGCAGTGGGGGACTCGTCCCTTACGAGCAGTACGTC.

Concerning this clonotype: The junction shows a germline mismatch at one end, possibly a read error. The V gene is TRBV28, the J gene TRBJ1-1; 8 bases are shared with TRBD1. This CDR3 contains 12 residues. Germline V lookup: CDR1 MDHEN, CDR2 SYDVKM. In DNA form, the CDR3 reads TGTGCCAGCAGTCCCCGGCGGACAGGGCCTATTTTT. This codes for CASSPRRTGPIF.

This clonotype was counted only a few times. The V and J genes are TRBV5-1 and TRBJ2-7, with 10 bases fitting TRBD1. Germline CDR1 SGHRS, CDR2 YFSETQ. CDR3 length: 14 amino acids. V trimming: 2 bases; J trimming: 3 bases; junction bases outside the gene matches: 2. CDR3 sequence: CASSFGTGDYEQYF. DNA for the CDR3: TGCGCCAGCAGCTTCGGGACAGGGGACTACGAGCAGTACTTC.

The gene calls are TRBV20-1 and TRBJ2-1; no firm D call. Per germline, CDR1 DFQATT and CDR2 SNEGSKA (reference sequence). This CDR3 has 17 amino acids. Trimming removed 1 base from V and 5 bases from J, with 21 bases in between. CDR3 sequence reads: CSARGYRAAASNNEQFF. CDR3 in DNA: TGCAGTGCTAGAGGTTATAGGGCAGCCGCATCAAACAATGAGCAGTTCTTC.

This chain links TRBV12-3 or TRBV12-4 with TRBJ2-1; D remains ambiguous. The CDR3 loop spans 16 amino acids. V was trimmed by 4 bases and J by 0 bases, leaving 13 bases between them. The CDR3 protein is CASSSLLASSYNEQFF. CDR3 DNA: TGTGCCAGCAGTTCCCTACTTGCGAGCTCCTACAATGAGCAGTTCTTC.

This clonotype occurred a few times. The V call is TRBV4-1, the J call TRBJ2-2; no clear D gene. Looked up from germline, CDR1 is MGHRA and CDR2 is YSYEKL. The CDR3 is 16 residues long. With 1 base removed from V and 0 bases from J, the gap between germline ends came to 9 bases. The CDR3 bases are TGCGCCAGCAGCCAAGTTCCCAGGTCGAACACCGGGGAGCTGTTTTTT. This codes for CASSQVPRSNTGELFF.

This clonotype has only a few counts. This chain links TRBV6-6 with TRBJ2-1, with D perhaps being TRBD1 or TRBD2 (5 bases each). In germline, CDR1 is MNHNY, CDR2 SVGAGI (reference sequence). The ends were cut back, 5 bases at V and 8 bases at J, with 13 bases in the middle. The CDR3 spans 13 residues. CDR3 in amino acids: CASSGEGPHEQFF. CDR3 DNA: TGTGCCAGCAGTGGCGAGGGGCCCCATGAGCAGTTCTTC.

The CDR3 sequence: CATSEGTGKVETQYF. The CDR3 DNA follows: TGTGCCACCAGTGAAGGGACAGGGAAAGTAGAGACCCAGTACTTC. The V gene is TRBV24-1, the J gene TRBJ2-5; 9 bases are shared with TRBD1. In germline, CDR1 is KGHDR, CDR2 SFDVKD. The CDR3 spans 15 residues. V lost 4 bases and J lost 4; bases outside the gene matches: 6.

This clonotype was counted a single time. The chain employs TRBV7-9 and TRBJ2-2; the D is unclear. The CDR3 sequence is 15 residues long. Trimming left V 1 base short and J 2 bases short, with 8 bases between. The germline V gene has CDR1 SEHNR and CDR2 FQNEAQ (reference sequence). The CDR3 nucleotides read TGTGCCAGCAGCTTAGAACTTCCTAACACCGGGGAGCTGTTTTTT. Residues: CASSLELPNTGELFF.

This rearrangement joins TRBV4-1 to TRBJ2-1; 9 bases fit TRBD2. The length of the CDR3 is 15 residues. J lost 9 bases, V lost 1 base, and 7 bases had no gene match. Germline V gives CDR1 MGHRA, CDR2 YSYEKL. CDR3 sequence (DNA): TGCGCCAGCAGCCAAGGGCGCCTAGCGGGGCTTGAGCAGTTCTTC. Translation gives CASSQGRLAGLEQFF.

V is TRBV6-1 and J is TRBJ2-2; D ambiguous. The length of the CDR3 is 13 residues. V gave up 5 bases and J gave up 3 bases, with 7 bases separating them. The V gene's germline CDR1 is MNHNS and CDR2 SASEGT. Here the CDR3 DNA reads TGTGCCAGCAGTAAGATTGACACCGGGGAGCTGTTTTTT. Encoded protein: CASSKIDTGELFF.

In this sample, this clonotype turned up many times. This chain uses TRBV7-6 with TRBJ1-6, with unresolved D. Germline CDR1 is SGHVS and CDR2 is FNYEAQ. The CDR3 has 14 amino acids. V lost 4 bases to trimming and J lost 6 bases, with 10 bases between them. The CDR3, as DNA: TGTGCCAGCAGCTCGCGGACCATTAATTCACCCCTCCACTTT. Protein product: CASSSRTINSPLHF. Looking up the rest from reference TRBV7-6 and TRBJ1-6 gives the full variable domain: GAGVSQSPRYKVTKRGQDVALRCDPISGHVSLYWYRQALGQGPEFLTYFNYEAQQDKSGLPNDRFSAERPEGSISTLTIQRTEQRDSAMYRCASSSRTINSPLHFGNGTRLTVT.

This clonotype has only a few counts. The chain links TRBV12-3 or TRBV12-4 to TRBJ2-5; possible D gene TRBD1, 6 bases. CDR3 length: 14 residues. V lost 5 bases and J 8 bases, leaving 18 bases between the germline ends. The CDR3 here is CASSTRTEMDTQYF. For the CDR3, the DNA is TGTGCCAGCAGTACGAGGACAGAGATGGACACCCAGTACTTC.

In this sample, this clonotype turned up a few times. The rearrangement uses TRBV29-1 and TRBJ2-1; 9 bases agree with TRBD1. The CDR3 has 15 amino acids. V lost 2 bases, J lost 6 bases, and 8 bases stayed unmatched. CDR1 and CDR2 (germline): SQVTM, ANQGSEA. The CDR3 DNA reads TGCAGCGTTGAACTCCGGGACAGGGCCAGCAATGAGCAGTTCTTC. Its protein product is CSVELRDRASNEQFF.

Comment on this clonotype: Being one base from a much bigger clone, this may be a read error. The chain is built from TRBV7-9 and TRBJ1-2; possibly TRBD1 for D (6 bases). The CDR3 totals 16 residues. Looked up from germline, CDR1 is SEHNR and CDR2 is FQNEAQ (reference sequence). V was clipped by 3 bases and J by 2 bases, with 16 bases between them. The CDR3, as DNA: TGTGCCAGCAGCTTGGGAGTACAGGGAACCAACTATGGCTACACCTTC. Its translation: CASSLGVQGTNYGYTF.

The genes are TRBV28 and TRBJ1-6, with D possibly matching TRBD1 (5 bases). Trimming cost V 6 bases and J 10 bases, with 16 bases left between them. Germline V gene lookup returns CDR1 MDHEN and CDR2 SYDVKM. This CDR3 is 14 amino acids long. CDR3 in amino acids: CASSSGTVVSPLHF. The CDR3 nucleotides read TGTGCCAGCAGCTCCGGGACCGTTGTATCACCCCTCCACTTT. Combining the CDR3 with reference TRBV28 and TRBJ1-6 gives the whole variable domain DVKVTQSSRYLVKRTGEKVFLECVQDMDHENMFWYRQDPGLGLRLIYFSYDVKMKEKGDIPEGYSVSREKKERFSLILESASTNQTSMYLCASSSGTVVSPLHFGNGTRLTVT.

This clonotype has a count of ten or more. This sequence joins TRBV12-3 or TRBV12-4 and TRBJ1-5; no clear D gene. The CDR3 length is 12 residues. V was cut by 2 bases and J by 6 bases, with 5 bases left in between. CDR3 nucleotides: TGTGCCAGCAGTTTAAGTTCTCAGCCCCAGCATTTT. This codes for CASSLSSQPQHF.

Only a few counts were recorded for this clonotype. The genes are TRBV24-1 and TRBJ1-1; D unclear. Deletions cut 1 base from V and 4 bases from J, with 6 bases between. CDR3 size: 13 residues. The germline CDR1 and CDR2 sequences are KGHDR and SFDVKD. CDR3 nucleotide sequence: TGTGCCACCAGTGATTTACGGGGCACTGAAGCTTTCTTT. As protein: CATSDLRGTEAFF.